What follows describes a single T cell receptor (beta chain). Its antigen remains unidentified. This CDR3 contains 14 residues. The V and J ends lost 4 bases and 5 bases, in that order; junction bases with no gene match: 3. CDR1 is LNHDA and CDR2 is SQIVND in the germline V gene (reference sequence). The sample is drawn from a study of vaccination effects on CD4 cells after COVID-19. Clones were sequenced by immunoSEQ multiplex PCR, and TCRdb holds only the in-frame ones, with some missing. This sample yields tens of thousands of clones, of which 73% are seen a single time; more than 9.5% belongs to the top ten. When 10 to 11 days of culture had elapsed, CD4+ T cells were isolated. Among the vaccine recipients, none had a prior SARS-CoV-2 infection, and nucleocapsid antibodies were negative. Regarding the study as a whole: In the study, convalescent patients were few, and early post-infection timepoints were absent.

The receptor was isolated from a human donor who received a COVID-19 vaccine. The rearrangement joins TRBV19 to TRBJ1-4; 8 bases match TRBD1. The material was CD4+ T cells from PBMCs cultured without peptide, obtained before COVID-19 vaccination. The CDR3 spells CASSKRQGNEKLFF. CDR3 DNA: TGTGCCAGTAGTAAAAGACAGGGGAATGAAAAACTGTTTTTT.